Detailed here is one T cell receptor (beta chain). Only one count was recorded for this clone. Its specific antigen is unknown. No quality values exist for individual bases; no much larger clone is one base distant. The sample belongs to a study of control samples from healthy donors and cancer patients (dated by TCRdb to about 2020). The library was obtained by the immunoSEQ multiplex PCR assay. This immuneACCESS table, as held by TCRdb, lists in-frame sequences with V and J called but not all clones. Of the missing ones, under half trace to an unresolved V gene in checked studies; the others have no known cause. The sample data list around 180,000 clones, and approximately 94% of these were observed just once. The ten largest clones capture about 1.5% of the sample. CDR1 SGHTA and CDR2 FQGNSA were looked up in the germline V gene. Compared with germline, V lacks 7 bases and J lacks 10 bases; bases without a gene match: 7. From its cysteine to its phenylalanine, the CDR3 spans 14 amino acids. Of the read, only the CDR3 DNA is kept; its 42 bases are in frame from base 1.

Recombination linked TRBV7-2 to TRBJ1-6; TRBD1 fits 10 bases in the junction. The sequenced sample consisted of blood. This clonotype was obtained from a woman aged 18-29 years in good health. Here is the DNA: TGTGCCAGCAAACGGGACAGGGGAATCTCACCCCTCCACTTT. Protein translation: CASKRDRGISPLHF.